This T cell receptor beta chain was documented in a study of cytomegalovirus exposure and HLA in healthy donors. General study points: A later analysis found common viral pathogens apparently linked to several of the most significant clusters. Data from an earlier analysis indicated that most TCR beta V segments were productive either about 87% or about 30% of the time. More than 15,000 TCR beta sequences were associated with HLA alleles at 0.05 false discovery rate in a later analysis.

PCR amplification relied on 60 Vbeta primers (plus 13 Jbeta primers). Authors' processing steps: In a later analysis, of around 80 million unique beta chains, 9 million to 11 million appeared in at least two donors. The protocol was immunoSEQ multiplex PCR, while the TCRdb copy is restricted to in-frame clones and leaves out a portion. The D gene and trimming were derived from the DNA, and the V and J assignments and clone size from that table. The sample lists roughly 180,000 clones; about 69% were seen once. Concerning this clone: Its matching antigen is unknown.

This clonotype originated in a male donor in good health and CMV-seronegative. Sequenced material: PBMCs.

Written as DNA, the CDR3 is TGTGCCAGCAGCCAAGATCGAAGTTACGAGCAGTACTTC. Its protein product is CASSQDRSYEQYF. The chain links TRBV4-2 to TRBJ2-5; D uncertain. The tail of the sequence fits TRBJ2-7 better, so the J call may be wrong. The length of the CDR3 is 13 residues. Germline V lookup: CDR1 LGHNA, CDR2 YNFKEQ.